This is a list of T cell receptor beta chains from one sample in a study of T cells generated in artificial thymic organoids. TCRdb passed the 5' RACE reads through MiXCR, listing each CDR3 protein once. Of about 6,000 distinct CDR3 sequences detected, over 30% appear once; the ten largest clones hold approximately 2.4%. Sequences were obtained from naive CD8+ T cells from blood. The receptors shown here come from a human donor who gave cord blood stem cells for thymic organoid culture, a cardiac surgery patient who gave postnatal thymus, or a blood donor (not recorded which). CDR3s include the opening cysteine and the closing phenylalanine or tryptophan. The order of the fields is CDR3 protein, CDR3 DNA, V gene, D gene, clone size, J gene. The D gene is left open where the match is weak. Clone size, where shown, is once, few, many, or a class for clones that have expanded.

cdr3_aa: CASSLKGQPYEQYF; cdr3_nt: TGTGCCAGCAGCTTAAAGGGACAGCCCTACGAGCAGTACTTC; v_call: TRBV7-6; d_call: TRBD1; clone_size: NA; j_call: TRBJ2-7
cdr3_aa: CASSPFDPRIQQFF; cdr3_nt: TGTGCCAGCAGTCCCTTCGATCCGAGAATACAGCAGTTCTTC; v_call: TRBV12-3/TRBV12-4; d_call: NA; clone_size: NA; j_call: TRBJ2-1
cdr3_aa: CASSLKDRGLDTQYF; cdr3_nt: TGTGCCAGCAGTTTAAAGGACAGGGGGCTTGATACGCAGTATTTT; v_call: TRBV27; d_call: TRBD1; clone_size: medium-sized; j_call: TRBJ2-3
cdr3_aa: CASSLYRGSATDTQYF; cdr3_nt: TGTGCCAGCAGTCTCTATAGAGGGAGTGCAACAGATACGCAGTATTTT; v_call: TRBV28; d_call: NA; clone_size: NA; j_call: TRBJ2-3
cdr3_aa: CASEGGTGELFF; cdr3_nt: TGTGCCAGCGAGGGCGGCACCGGGGAGCTGTTTTTT; v_call: TRBV6-1; d_call: NA; clone_size: once; j_call: TRBJ2-2
cdr3_aa: CSVTPGVRNPEAFF; cdr3_nt: TGCAGCGTAACGCCGGGAGTTCGTAACCCTGAAGCTTTCTTT; v_call: TRBV29-1; d_call: NA; clone_size: few; j_call: TRBJ1-1
cdr3_aa: CASSEGRPTNTEAFF; cdr3_nt: TGTGCCAGCAGTGAGGGCCGACCGACGAACACTGAAGCTTTCTTT; v_call: TRBV2; d_call: NA; clone_size: NA; j_call: TRBJ1-1
cdr3_aa: CASSVTIQGTSSYEQYF; cdr3_nt: TGCGCCAGCAGCGTAACCATACAGGGGACCAGCTCCTACGAGCAGTACTTC; v_call: TRBV5-1; d_call: TRBD1; clone_size: few; j_call: TRBJ2-7
cdr3_aa: CASSIHTNTEAFF; cdr3_nt: TGTGCCAGTAGTATCCACACCAACACTGAAGCTTTCTTT; v_call: TRBV19; d_call: NA; clone_size: NA; j_call: TRBJ1-1
cdr3_aa: CASSSGGQGYYGYTF; cdr3_nt: TGTGCCAGCAGTTCTGGGGGTCAGGGGTACTATGGCTACACCTTC; v_call: TRBV27; d_call: NA; clone_size: NA; j_call: TRBJ1-2
cdr3_aa: CASSGAGRIQETQYF; cdr3_nt: TGCGCCAGCAGCGGCGCGGGACGAATCCAAGAGACCCAGTACTTC; v_call: TRBV5-1; d_call: NA; clone_size: few; j_call: TRBJ2-5
cdr3_aa: CASGRGTGYEQYF; cdr3_nt: TGTGCCAGCGGTAGAGGGACAGGCTACGAGCAGTACTTC; v_call: TRBV27; d_call: TRBD1; clone_size: medium-sized; j_call: TRBJ2-7
cdr3_aa: CASSVFARGVEQYF; cdr3_nt: TGTGCCAGCAGCGTCTTTGCGCGGGGGGTCGAGCAGTACTTC; v_call: TRBV13; d_call: TRBD2; clone_size: few; j_call: TRBJ2-7
cdr3_aa: CASSVGPSGLTDTQYF; cdr3_nt: TGTGCCAGCAGCGTAGGGCCAAGCGGGCTCACAGATACGCAGTATTTT; v_call: TRBV9; d_call: NA; clone_size: few; j_call: TRBJ2-3
cdr3_aa: CASRTGVQETQYF; cdr3_nt: TGTGCCAGCAGGACAGGAGTACAAGAGACCCAGTACTTC; v_call: TRBV25-1; d_call: NA; clone_size: few; j_call: TRBJ2-5
cdr3_aa: CASSLGISEGASDTQYF; cdr3_nt: TGTGCCAGCAGCTTAGGAATCTCGGAGGGGGCCTCAGATACGCAGTATTTT; v_call: TRBV7-9; d_call: NA; clone_size: medium-sized; j_call: TRBJ2-3
cdr3_aa: CASRGDREMVNTEAFF; cdr3_nt: TGTGCCAGCAGAGGGGACAGGGAGATGGTTAACACTGAAGCTTTCTTT; v_call: TRBV28; d_call: TRBD1; clone_size: NA; j_call: TRBJ1-1
cdr3_aa: CSARAFGQEIWTNEKLFF; cdr3_nt: TGCAGTGCTAGAGCCTTCGGGCAGGAAATTTGGACTAATGAAAAACTGTTTTTT; v_call: TRBV20-1; d_call: NA; clone_size: NA; j_call: TRBJ1-4
cdr3_aa: CASSLADRDPSYEQYF; cdr3_nt: TGTGCCAGCAGCTTGGCCGACAGGGACCCCTCCTACGAGCAGTACTTC; v_call: TRBV5-6; d_call: TRBD1; clone_size: few; j_call: TRBJ2-7
cdr3_aa: CATEAGAYNEQFF; cdr3_nt: TGTGCCACCGAGGCGGGAGCCTACAATGAGCAGTTCTTC; v_call: TRBV2; d_call: TRBD2; clone_size: once; j_call: TRBJ2-1
cdr3_aa: CSVDRLDGQRTDTQYF; cdr3_nt: TGCAGCGTTGACAGGTTAGATGGACAACGCACAGATACGCAGTATTTT; v_call: TRBV29-1; d_call: NA; clone_size: medium-sized; j_call: TRBJ2-3
cdr3_aa: CASSLGQGRNEQFF; cdr3_nt: TGTGCCAGCAGTTTGGGGCAGGGTCGCAATGAGCAGTTCTTC; v_call: TRBV28; d_call: NA; clone_size: NA; j_call: TRBJ2-1
cdr3_aa: CASRPDPLRAKNIQYF; cdr3_nt: TGTGCCAGCAGACCCGACCCTCTCAGGGCCAAAAACATTCAGTACTTC; v_call: TRBV7-2; d_call: NA; clone_size: NA; j_call: TRBJ2-4
cdr3_aa: CASRPGGNSYEQYF; cdr3_nt: TGTGCCAGCAGGCCCGGGGGGAACTCCTACGAGCAGTACTTC; v_call: TRBV7-9; d_call: TRBD2; clone_size: few; j_call: TRBJ2-7
cdr3_aa: CASLGGSSYNEQFF; cdr3_nt: TGCGCCAGCCTAGGCGGAAGCTCCTACAATGAGCAGTTCTTC; v_call: TRBV4-1; d_call: NA; clone_size: NA; j_call: TRBJ2-1
cdr3_aa: CASSYSQSYEQYF; cdr3_nt: TGTGCCAGCAGTTACTCGCAATCATACGAGCAGTACTTC; v_call: TRBV6-2/TRBV6-3; d_call: NA; clone_size: few; j_call: TRBJ2-7
cdr3_aa: CARLASNQPQHF; cdr3_nt: TGTGCCAGACTGGCTAGCAATCAGCCCCAGCATTTT; v_call: TRBV6-5; d_call: NA; clone_size: medium-sized; j_call: TRBJ1-5
cdr3_aa: CASRGPATYEQYF; cdr3_nt: TGTGCCAGCAGGGGCCCCGCCACCTACGAGCAGTACTTC; v_call: TRBV2; d_call: NA; clone_size: NA; j_call: TRBJ2-7
cdr3_aa: CASSPTVNYGYTF; cdr3_nt: TGTGCCAGCAGCCCGACAGTGAACTATGGCTACACCTTC; v_call: TRBV27; d_call: NA; clone_size: few; j_call: TRBJ1-2
cdr3_aa: CASSLPGHNGYTF; cdr3_nt: TGTGCCAGCAGTCTCCCGGGCCATAATGGCTACACCTTC; v_call: TRBV6-2/TRBV6-3; d_call: NA; clone_size: NA; j_call: TRBJ1-2
cdr3_aa: CASSPYLLDEQYF; cdr3_nt: TGCGCCAGCAGCCCCTATCTGTTGGACGAGCAGTACTTC; v_call: TRBV5-1; d_call: NA; clone_size: NA; j_call: TRBJ2-7
cdr3_aa: CASSSTLGWSEQFF; cdr3_nt: TGTGCCAGCAGTTCCACCTTAGGATGGAGCGAGCAGTTCTTC; v_call: TRBV5-6; d_call: NA; clone_size: few; j_call: TRBJ2-1
cdr3_aa: CSVVRERIHNEQFF; cdr3_nt: TGCAGCGTTGTTAGGGAGCGGATACACAATGAGCAGTTCTTC; v_call: TRBV29-1; d_call: NA; clone_size: NA; j_call: TRBJ2-1
cdr3_aa: CASSVVGSSYNEQFF; cdr3_nt: TGTGCCAGCAGCGTAGTAGGCAGCTCCTACAATGAGCAGTTCTTC; v_call: TRBV9; d_call: NA; clone_size: NA; j_call: TRBJ2-1
cdr3_aa: CASSLGDRSYNEQFF; cdr3_nt: TGTGCCAGCAGCTTAGGGGACAGGTCCTACAATGAGCAGTTCTTC; v_call: TRBV7-3; d_call: TRBD1; clone_size: few; j_call: TRBJ2-1
cdr3_aa: CASSPNTGELFF; cdr3_nt: TGTGCCAGCAGCCCAAACACCGGGGAGCTGTTTTTT; v_call: TRBV9; d_call: NA; clone_size: NA; j_call: TRBJ2-2